The clone carrying this T cell receptor beta chain appeared a few times. What was sequenced were expressed TCRB transcripts, since all of the isolated RNA had been reverse transcribed. Assay: immunoSEQ multiplex PCR; the TCRdb copy retains only in-frame clones and omits some. The table includes 810,000 or so clones, around a sixth detected once. The data belong to a study of beta chain features in type 1 diabetes. Trimming cost V 8 bases and J 1 base, with 12 bases left between them. This CDR3 is 15 amino acids long. The germline CDR1 and CDR2 sequences are LNHDA and SQIVND (reference sequence). The sample was naive CD4+ T cells from blood. The receptor comes from a woman aged 18-29 years in good health. The chain joins TRBV19 to TRBJ2-6; D possibly corresponds to TRBD1 (5 bases). CDR3 amino acids: CASANRGSGANVLTF. DNA of the CDR3: TGTGCCAGTGCAAATAGGGGTTCTGGGGCCAACGTCCTGACTTTC.